Listed here are 20 T cell receptor beta chains from one sample, sequenced in a study of regulatory T cells in long-lasting Graves disease. HTBI primers from iRepertoire and Arm-PCR of CDR3 regions yielded the TCR beta libraries. One entry per CDR3 protein, called by TCRdb with MiXCR from the multiplex PCR reads. The table lists about 430,000 distinct CDR3 sequences, around 23% of them singletons. Time point noted: persistent/refractory GD, antithyroid drugs over 5 years with positive TRAb. PBMCs were the source of the RNA used for TCR sequencing. Sequencing was performed on peripheral blood mononuclear cells (PBMCs), taken when the disease was refractory, from a patient treated with antithyroid drugs. The receptors originated from a female donor with Graves disease.

This clonotype has ten or more counts. The rearrangement joins TRBV27 to TRBJ1-1; 9 bases are shared with TRBD1. Germline CDR1 reads MNHEY; CDR2 reads SMNVEV (reference sequence). The CDR3 spans 15 residues. V lost 8 bases to trimming and J lost 5 bases; unmatched junction nucleotides: 12. This CDR3 is CASGRDRAPTTEAFF. The CDR3 nucleotides read TGTGCCAGCGGCCGGGACAGGGCCCCAACAACTGAAGCTTTCTTT.

This clonotype was observed at least ten times. This rearrangement joins TRBV2 to TRBJ1-6; 9 bases are a match to TRBD1. The CDR3 totals 15 residues. V trimming: 7 bases; J trimming: 3 bases; junction bases outside the gene matches: 4. CDR1 SNHLY and CDR2 FYNNEI come from the germline V gene. CDR3 region: CASTLTGGYNSPLHF. CDR3 nucleotide sequence: TGTGCCAGCACCCTGACAGGGGGCTATAATTCACCCCTCCACTTT.

This clonotype was seen at least ten times. The chain has TRBV2 and TRBJ1-1; 7 bases fit TRBD1. The V gene's germline CDR1 is SNHLY and CDR2 FYNNEI. The CDR3 totals 16 residues. J was trimmed by 5 bases and V by 4 bases; bases with no gene match: 13. The CDR3 spells CASSGGLGQIKTEAFF. The CDR3 DNA follows: TGTGCCAGCAGTGGAGGTTTGGGACAGATAAAAACTGAAGCTTTCTTT.

The V call is TRBV6-5, the J call TRBJ1-1; no definite D call. Germline V gene sequence: CDR1 MNHEY, CDR2 SVGAGI. V was trimmed by 2 bases and J by 11 bases, leaving 9 bases between them. This CDR3 is 11 amino acids long. The CDR3 protein is CASSYKGVAFF. CDR3 DNA sequence: TGTGCCAGCAGTTACAAAGGTGTGGCTTTCTTT.

This clonotype was counted at least ten times. The chain joins TRBV28 to TRBJ2-7; TRBD2 agrees at 10 bases. From germline, CDR1 is MDHEN and CDR2 SYDVKM. The CDR3 totals 15 residues. Trimming at V came to 7 bases and at J to 0 bases, leaving 6 bases not matched to a gene. The CDR3 nucleotides are TGTGCCAGCATCCCAGCGGGAGGGCCCTCCTACGAGCAGTACTTC. Translated, it gives CASIPAGGPSYEQYF.

The sample holds a few counts of this clonotype. This chain joins TRBV6-2 or TRBV6-3 and TRBJ1-2, with 8 bases that match TRBD1. The CDR3 has 17 residues. The germline gives CDR1 MNHEY, CDR2 SVGEGT. V trimming: 7 bases; J trimming: 5 bases; junction bases outside the gene matches: 18. CDR3: CASTPTGGSFSSYGYTF. CDR3 sequence (DNA): TGTGCCAGCACCCCAACAGGGGGGTCTTTCTCTAGTTATGGCTACACCTTC.

This sequence joins TRBV10-3 and TRBJ1-4; possibly TRBD1 for D (5 bases). The CDR3 is made up of 12 amino acids. V lost 11 bases, J lost 5 bases, and 12 bases lay in between. CDR1 ENHRY and CDR2 SYGVKD come from the germline V gene. In DNA, the CDR3 is TGTGCCTCGGGACGCCCGAATGAAAAACTGTTTTTT. Translating gives CASGRPNEKLFF.

J is TRBJ2-5 and V is TRBV4-1; the match to TRBD2 covers 8 bases. The V gene end was trimmed by 0 bases and the J gene end by 5 bases; junction bases not matched to a gene: 5. CDR3 length equals 15 residues. The germline CDR1 and CDR2 sequences are MGHRA and YSYEKL. The CDR3 sequence: CASSQDRPGGETQYF. The CDR3 bases are TGCGCCAGCAGCCAAGATAGGCCGGGAGGGGAGACCCAGTACTTC.

This clonotype was seen at least ten times. V usage is TRBV6-1 and J usage is TRBJ2-7; 7 nucleotides align to TRBD1. V trimming: 3 bases; J trimming: 3 bases; junction bases outside the gene matches: 5. Germline lookup yields CDR1 MNHNS and CDR2 SASEGT. CDR3 length equals 14 residues. As DNA, the CDR3 is TGTGCCAGCAGTGAGGGGACAGCTCTCTACGAGCAGTACTTC. It yields the protein CASSEGTALYEQYF.

Turning to this clonotype: A much larger clone sits a single nucleotide away, making a read error possible. V gene TRBV15 combines with J gene TRBJ2-7; TRBD1 agrees at 7 bases. CDR1 and CDR2 from the germline V gene are LNHNV and YYDKDF (reference sequence). CDR3 length: 14 amino acids. The CDR3 reads CATSIGTDSYEQCF. In DNA, the CDR3 is TGTGCCACCAGCATCGGGACAGACTCCTACGAGCAGTGCTTC.

The genes are TRBV28 and TRBJ2-2, with D possibly being TRBD1 or TRBD2 (5 bases each). This CDR3 has 14 amino acids. The germline V and J ends were trimmed by 2 bases and 6 bases, with 10 bases remaining between them. Germline CDR1 MDHEN, CDR2 SYDVKM. The CDR3 DNA reads as TGTGCCAGCAGTTTAACACCGGGGCCCGGGGAGCTGTTTTTT. Encoded protein: CASSLTPGPGELFF. Full variable domain (rest looked up from reference TRBV28 and TRBJ2-2): DVKVTQSSRYLVKRTGEKVFLECVQDMDHENMFWYRQDPGLGLRLIYFSYDVKMKEKGDIPEGYSVSREKKERFSLILESASTNQTSMYLCASSLTPGPGELFFGEGSRLTVL.

The rearrangement links TRBV4-1 to TRBJ1-5; 8 bases are a match to TRBD1. Trimming cost V 5 bases and J 3 bases; bases outside gene matches: 9. Germline loops: CDR1 MGHRA, CDR2 YSYEKL. CDR3 length equals 16 residues. CDR3 protein: CASSSTGTGINQPQHF. DNA for the CDR3: TGCGCCAGCAGCTCGACCGGGACAGGAATCAATCAGCCCCAGCATTTT.

J is TRBJ1-6 and V is TRBV15; TRBD1 aligns across 9 bases. The CDR3 is 15 amino acids. Germline assignment: CDR1 LNHNV and CDR2 YYDKDF (reference sequence). V lost 5 bases to trimming and J lost 9 bases; unmatched junction nucleotides: 8. The CDR3 protein is CATSSRTGVPSPLHF. CDR3 bases: TGTGCCACCAGCTCCAGGACAGGGGTTCCTTCACCCCTCCACTTT.

The chain carries TRBV28 and TRBJ2-5; 10 bases match TRBD2. J gave up 7 bases and V 3 bases, and 11 bases lay outside the gene matches. CDR1 is MDHEN and CDR2 is SYDVKM in the germline V gene. The CDR3 spans 16 residues. In DNA form, the CDR3 reads TGTGCCAGCAGTTTTTCACCACGGACTAGCGGAGGGACCCAGTACTTC. Its protein product is CASSFSPRTSGGTQYF.

CDR3 sequence reads: CATKGSMNTEAFF. The CDR3 coding sequence is TGTGCCACCAAGGGCAGCATGAACACTGAAGCTTTCTTT. The chain uses TRBV28 and TRBJ1-1, with D unclear. CDR3 length: 13 residues. Germline V gene sequence: CDR1 MDHEN, CDR2 SYDVKM. The V gene lost 10 bases and the J gene lost 0 bases, with 12 bases spanning the gap.

As to this clonotype: This likely came from a read error, as a far larger clone is one base away. J is TRBJ2-4 and V is TRBV28; D call uncertain. Judging by the DNA end, TRBJ1-2 fits better; the J call may be wrong. The CDR3 sequence is 15 residues long. The germline V gene has CDR1 MDHEN and CDR2 SYDVKM. The CDR3 spells CASSFNGSPVAGYTF. CDR3 DNA sequence: TGTGCCAGCAGTTTTAACGGATCCCCTGTCGCTGGCTACACCTTC.

This clonotype was detected only a few times. The V and J genes are TRBV2 and TRBJ2-3; D may be TRBD2 (7 bases). Trimming cost V 11 bases and J 2 bases, with 14 bases left between them. The CDR3 spans 13 residues. Per germline, CDR1 SNHLY and CDR2 FYNNEI. The CDR3 sequence: CAGGGISTDTQYF. Written as DNA, the CDR3 is TGTGCCGGCGGGGGCATTTCCACAGATACGCAGTATTTT.

The chain joins TRBV28 to TRBJ1-1; 7 positions match TRBD1. With 6 bases clipped from V and 2 bases from J, the junction kept 9 bases outside the gene matches. CDR3 length: 15 residues. Germline CDR1 is MDHEN and CDR2 is SYDVKM. The DNA of the CDR3 is TGTGCCAGCAGCTTTAGACAGGGCAGAAACACTGAAGCTTTCTTT. Its protein is CASSFRQGRNTEAFF.

This clonotype has more than one count but fewer than ten. The V call is TRBV5-1, the J call TRBJ1-3; D is ambiguous. CDR1 SGHRS and CDR2 YFSETQ come from the germline V gene. This CDR3 spans 15 amino acids. V shed 3 bases and J shed 0 bases, with 10 bases lying between them. The CDR3 region is CASSSSGDSGNTIYF. In nucleotides, the CDR3 is TGCGCCAGCAGCTCGTCCGGGGACTCTGGAAACACCATATATTTT.

This clonotype was seen more than once but under ten times. The chain has TRBV10-3 and TRBJ2-7, with D possibly being TRBD1 (5 bases). V lost 0 bases, J lost 4 bases, and 19 bases lay in between. The germline V gene has CDR1 ENHRY and CDR2 SYGVKD. The CDR3 length is 17 residues. This chain's CDR3 is CAISESTVVISEYEQYF. The CDR3 bases are TGTGCCATCAGTGAGTCGACAGTTGTCATATCTGAGTACGAGCAGTACTTC.